This T cell receptor (beta chain) was found in a study of shared clonotypes between healthy human individuals. Overall study findings and caveats: Naive CD4 clonotype sharing across a few donors was approximately 5%.

This clone was counted a single time. Its antigen is not known. The sample has other DNA sequences that encode this CDR3 too. The data were produced by immunoSEQ multiplex PCR, yet TCRdb's version contains in-frame clones alone and is incomplete. The repertoire includes about 2.1 million clones, about 93% of them detected once, and around 1.7% sits in the top ten. Naive-designated CD8 cells lacked CD45RO, were positively enriched for CCR7, and omitted terminally differentiated effector memory CD45RA+ cells. Germline CDR1 reads SGDLS; CDR2 reads YYNGEE. J gave up 1 base and V 3 bases, and 1 base lay outside the gene matches. This CDR3 contains 16 residues.

Specimen: naive CD8+ T cells from PBMCs. This TCR derives from a man between 18 and 29 years old in good health. Some clones in this sample may be carry-over from other donors' samples. The chain employs TRBV9 and TRBJ2-7; 16 bases are a match to TRBD2. The CDR3 here is CASSEGLAGGSYEQYF. The CDR3 DNA sequence: TGTGCCAGCAGCGAGGGACTAGCGGGAGGGTCCTACGAGCAGTACTTC.